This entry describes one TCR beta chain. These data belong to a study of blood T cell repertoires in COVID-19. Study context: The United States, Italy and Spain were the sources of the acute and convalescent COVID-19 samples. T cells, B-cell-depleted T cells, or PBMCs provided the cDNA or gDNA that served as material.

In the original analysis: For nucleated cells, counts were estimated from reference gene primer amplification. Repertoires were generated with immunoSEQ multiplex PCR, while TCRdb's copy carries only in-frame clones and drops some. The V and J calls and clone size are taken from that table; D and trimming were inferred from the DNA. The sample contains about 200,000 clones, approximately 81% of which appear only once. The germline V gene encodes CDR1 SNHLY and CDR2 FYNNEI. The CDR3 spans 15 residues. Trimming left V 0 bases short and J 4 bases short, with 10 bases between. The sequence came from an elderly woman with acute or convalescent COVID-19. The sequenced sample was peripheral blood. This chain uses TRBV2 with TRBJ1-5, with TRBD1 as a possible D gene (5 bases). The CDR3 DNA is TGTGCCAGCAGTGAAGCGCGGGGGGGGAATCAGCCCCAGCATTTT. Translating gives CASSEARGGNQPQHF.